These 11 T cell receptor beta chains originate from one sample sequenced in a study of T cell responses to AZD1222 COVID-19 vaccine. Produced via immunoSEQ multiplex PCR; TCRdb's table is partial and in-frame only. The top ten clones hold roughly 1.8% of a sample with approximately 150,000 clones, roughly nine tenths of them seen once. Sequencing was performed on peripheral blood, taken 28 days after the second AZD1222 dose. These receptors all stem from an adult who received the AZD1222 COVID-19 vaccine.

The chain recombines TRBV21-1 with TRBJ1-3; the D call in the table, TRBD1, was not verified against the DNA. TRBV21-1 is recorded as a pseudogene. The length of the CDR3 is 22 residues. CDR3 nucleotide sequence: TGTGCCAGCAGCAATCGACCCCCGCCTGGACATCGAGTAGATCACTCTGGAAACACCATATATTTT. It translates to CASSNRPPPGHRVDHSGNTIYF.

The chain couples TRBV2 to TRBJ1-2, with D unresolved. V lost 5 bases and J lost 4, with 14 bases in between. Germline CDR1 and CDR2: SNHLY and FYNNEI. The CDR3 sequence is 14 residues long. In nucleotides, the CDR3 is TGTGCCAGCAGTACCCGGACGGGGTTCTATGGCTACACCTTC. Amino acid sequence: CASSTRTGFYGYTF.

The rearrangement links TRBV4-2 to TRBJ1-2; TRBD1 is a possible D gene (6 bases). Per the germline V gene, CDR1 is LGHNA and CDR2 is YNFKEQ. The V end was cut by 3 bases, the J end by 7 bases, with 21 bases between. There are 16 residues in the CDR3. CDR3 amino acids: CASSHTLRGALSGYTF. CDR3 in DNA: TGTGCCAGCAGCCATACGCTTCGGGGGGCGTTAAGTGGCTACACCTTC.

As DNA, the CDR3 is TGTGCCAGCAGCTTTCCGGGGCAGGGGGACACTGAAGCTTTCTTT. This translates into CASSFPGQGDTEAFF. The chain couples TRBV7-9 to TRBJ1-1; 7 bases line up with TRBD1. The germline CDR1 and CDR2 sequences are SEHNR and FQNEAQ (reference sequence). This CDR3 is 15 amino acids long. With V trimmed by 3 bases and J by 3 bases, 7 bases remained unmatched. Supplemented by reference TRBV7-9 and TRBJ1-1, the full variable domain reads DTGVSQNPRHKITKRGQNVTFRCDPISEHNRLYWYRQTLGQGPEFLTYFQNEAQLEKSRLLSDRFSAERPKGSFSTLEIQRTEQGDSAMYLCASSFPGQGDTEAFFGQGTRLTVV.

The chain carries TRBV28 and TRBJ2-7; D gene uncertain. Trimming removed 4 bases at V and 0 bases at J, with 16 bases between. The length of the CDR3 is 16 residues. CDR1 MDHEN and CDR2 SYDVKM come from the germline V gene. The CDR3 DNA sequence: TGTGCCAGCAGTTCTCAGACCAGCACCTCCTCCTACGAGCAGTACTTC. It is translated as CASSSQTSTSSYEQYF. Looking up the rest from reference TRBV28 and TRBJ2-7 gives the full variable domain: DVKVTQSSRYLVKRTGEKVFLECVQDMDHENMFWYRQDPGLGLRLIYFSYDVKMKEKGDIPEGYSVSREKKERFSLILESASTNQTSMYLCASSSQTSTSSYEQYFGPGTRLTVT.

The chain has TRBV6-5 and TRBJ2-7; D gene unclear. The CDR3 loop spans 15 amino acids. Germline V lookup: CDR1 MNHEY, CDR2 SVGAGI. Trimming cost V 0 bases and J 6 bases, with 15 bases left between them. CDR3 loop: CASSYSSIALGEQYF. Here the CDR3 DNA reads TGTGCCAGCAGTTACTCGAGCATAGCTTTAGGCGAGCAGTACTTC.

This clone was picked up one time. The rearrangement links TRBV9 to TRBJ1-2; 7 nucleotides match TRBD1. The CDR3 has 14 amino acids. The V gene's germline CDR1 is SGDLS and CDR2 YYNGEE. V gave up 0 bases and J gave up 4 bases; unmatched junction bases: 3. CDR3 sequence reads: CASSVGGDSYGYTF. The CDR3 nucleotides read TGTGCCAGCAGCGTAGGTGGGGACAGCTATGGCTACACCTTC.

This clone was seen a handful of times. This rearrangement joins TRBV19 to TRBJ1-1; weak D call: TRBD1 (5 bases). Germline CDR1 is LNHDA and CDR2 is SQIVND (reference sequence). V was trimmed by 3 bases and J by 9 bases, leaving 17 bases between them. The CDR3 runs 14 residues. The CDR3 DNA follows: TGTGCCAGTAGTATCCGGGGCCCCTACGGCCAAGCTTTCTTT. Residues: CASSIRGPYGQAFF.

The rearrangement uses TRBV30 and TRBJ1-1, with 7 positions matching TRBD1. Trimming at V came to 4 bases and at J to 3 bases, leaving 8 bases not matched to a gene. CDR3 size: 14 residues. Germline V CDR1 and CDR2: GTSNPN, SVGIG (reference sequence). This chain's CDR3 is CAWTPDRVDTEAFF. Here the CDR3 DNA reads TGTGCCTGGACCCCTGACAGGGTGGACACTGAAGCTTTCTTT.

V is TRBV7-9 and J is TRBJ1-2; D remains ambiguous. Germline-derived CDR1 and CDR2 are SEHNR and FQNEAQ (reference sequence). V was trimmed by 7 bases and J by 8 bases, leaving 11 bases between them. CDR3 length equals 11 residues. As DNA, the CDR3 is TGTGCCAGCAAAGGAGAAGGCGGCTACACCTTC. This codes for CASKGEGGYTF.

The gene calls are TRBV18 and TRBJ2-7; tentatively, D is TRBD1 or TRBD2 (5 bases each). Trimming cost V 2 bases and J 2 bases, with 13 bases left between them. The CDR3 has 15 residues. Germline CDR1 reads KGHSH; CDR2 reads LQKENI. In DNA form, the CDR3 reads TGTGCCAGCTCACCAGGGACCCCGACCACCTACGAGCAGTACTTC. It encodes CASSPGTPTTYEQYF. The full variable domain, its missing parts supplied by reference TRBV18 and TRBJ2-7, is NAGVMQNPRHLVRRRGQEARLRCSPMKGHSHVYWYRQLPEEGLKFMVYLQKENIIDESGMPKERFSAEFPKEGPSILRIQQVVRGDSAAYFCASSPGTPTTYEQYFGPGTRLTVT.